This TCR beta chain came from a study of blood T cells in healthy people across ages. Study outcomes and limitations: CMV infection status of these donors was not known.

This clonotype was counted ten times or more. What it binds is not known. The V segment lost 10 bases and the J segment 0 bases; nucleotides outside the gene matches: 6. CDR3 length equals 14 residues. A second PCR of 7 to 11 cycles used a sample-barcoded 5' primer and a J-beta primer mix. TCRdb re-derived calls from the 5' RACE reads in MiXCR, one entry per CDR3 protein. The sample has approximately 800,000 distinct CDR3 sequences, 35% to 40% seen once. Sequenced input: blood. The chain couples TRBV12-3 or TRBV12-4 to TRBJ2-1, with 7 bases aligning to TRBD1. The sequence was collected from a man aged 18-30 years in good health. CDR3 sequence: CATLTGRSYNEQFF. CDR3 sequence (DNA): TGTGCCACCTTGACAGGGCGCTCCTACAATGAGCAGTTCTTC.